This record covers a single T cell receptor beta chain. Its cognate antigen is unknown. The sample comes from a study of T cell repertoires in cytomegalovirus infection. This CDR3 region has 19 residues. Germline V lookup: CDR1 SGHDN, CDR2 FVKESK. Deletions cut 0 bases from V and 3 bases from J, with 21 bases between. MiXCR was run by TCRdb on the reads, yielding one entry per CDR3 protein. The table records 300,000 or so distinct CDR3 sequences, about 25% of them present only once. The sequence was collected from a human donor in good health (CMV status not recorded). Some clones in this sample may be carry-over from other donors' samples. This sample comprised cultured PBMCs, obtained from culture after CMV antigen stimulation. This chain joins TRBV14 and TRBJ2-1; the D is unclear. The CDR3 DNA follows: TGTGCCAGCAGCCAAGAAGTCGGACCCGGAGCGATGGGCTACAATGAGCAGTTCTTC. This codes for CASSQEVGPGAMGYNEQFF.